This TCR beta chain was sequenced for a study of CD8 T cells in ankylosing spondylitis. Study-level findings and limits: Reports say disease-linked clones showed up significantly more in matched ankylosing spondylitis synovial fluid. Previously reported in reactive arthritis synovial fluid and blood were some of the motif variants. CD8+ disease-linked clones were present at relatively low frequencies in blood.

This clonotype appeared a few times. As yet, its antigen is unknown. In making TCR beta libraries, quantitative 5'-RACE with molecular barcodes was used. TCRdb re-derived calls from the 5' RACE reads in MiXCR, one entry per CDR3 protein. This table holds 150,000 to 200,000 distinct CDR3 sequences, 9.8% found once. The CDR3 has 13 residues. CDR1 SGHAT and CDR2 FQDESV come from the germline V gene (reference sequence). With 2 bases clipped from V and 6 bases from J, the junction kept 1 base outside the gene matches. The rearrangement links TRBV11-1 to TRBJ2-1; 7 bases map to TRBD2. Sequencing was done on a sample of blood, either unsorted or a sorted T cell fraction (not recorded which). This TCR came from a female donor with ankylosing spondylitis or in good health (not recorded which). In nucleotides, the CDR3 is TGTGCCAGCAGCTTAAGGGAGGGCAATGAGCAGTTCTTC. This gives the protein CASSLREGNEQFF.